This T cell receptor (beta chain) was sequenced in a study of metastatic and nonmetastatic thyroid tumors. Study summary: The authors compared repertoires across blood and tumor or nodule tissue from malignant and benign thyroid patients. The study, taken as a whole, reports: The study reportedly found significantly higher TCR beta diversity in malignant thyroid tumors than benign nodules, in blood and tumor.

With regard to this clone: Its cognate antigen is unknown. One end of the junction does not line up with germline, which may come from a read error. Other DNA sequences within the sample encode an identical CDR3.

No treatment had been given to any patient before thyroid surgery. Germline V CDR1 and CDR2: SGHRS, YFSETQ. CDR3 length: 15 residues. In the original processing: The distant-metastasis classifier for papillary thyroid cancer was built from CDR3 differences across clinicopathological groups. TCRdb reprocessed the PCR reads using MiXCR. These V and J calls originate from TCRdb's pipeline instead of the authors' own analysis. The data hold under 30,000 clones, with 20% observed a single time. This chain links TRBV5-1 with TRBJ1-2, with D perhaps matching TRBD1 (6 bases). This receptor was identified in a male donor with papillary thyroid cancer or a benign thyroid nodule (not recorded which). Some clones in this sample may be carry-over from other donors' samples. Sequencing was carried out using blood. CDR3 region: CASSPRDTGIYGYAF. As DNA, the CDR3 is TGCGCCAGCAGCCCCCGGGACACAGGGATATATGGCTACGCCTTC.